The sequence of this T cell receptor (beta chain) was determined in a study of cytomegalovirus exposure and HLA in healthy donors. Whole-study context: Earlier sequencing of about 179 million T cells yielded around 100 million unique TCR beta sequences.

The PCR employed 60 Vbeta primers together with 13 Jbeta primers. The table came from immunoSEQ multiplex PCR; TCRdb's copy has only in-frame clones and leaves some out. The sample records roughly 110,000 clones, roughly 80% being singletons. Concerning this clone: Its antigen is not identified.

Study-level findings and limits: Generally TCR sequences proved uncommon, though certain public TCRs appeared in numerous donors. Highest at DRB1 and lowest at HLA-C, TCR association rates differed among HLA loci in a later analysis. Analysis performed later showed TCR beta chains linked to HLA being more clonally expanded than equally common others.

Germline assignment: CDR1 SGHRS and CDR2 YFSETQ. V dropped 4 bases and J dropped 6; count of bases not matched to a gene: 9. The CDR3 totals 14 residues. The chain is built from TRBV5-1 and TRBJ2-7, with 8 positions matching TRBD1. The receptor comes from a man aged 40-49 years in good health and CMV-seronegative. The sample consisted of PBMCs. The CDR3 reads CASSARTGQSEQYF. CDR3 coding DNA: TGCGCCAGCAGCGCGCGGACAGGGCAGAGCGAGCAGTACTTC. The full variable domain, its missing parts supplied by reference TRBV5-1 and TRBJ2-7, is KAGVTQTPRYLIKTRGQQVTLSCSPISGHRSVSWYQQTPGQGLQFLFEYFSETQRNKGNFPGRFSGRQFSNSRSEMNVSTLELGDSALYLCASSARTGQSEQYFGPGTRLTVT.